The 2 T cell receptor beta chains below were found in one sample sequenced in a study of blood T cell repertoires in COVID-19. This table comes from immunoSEQ multiplex PCR, and its TCRdb copy is limited to in-frame clones, with some not included. The sample contains under 300,000 clones, over 75% of which appear only once. Sequencing input: peripheral blood. The receptors derive from a woman in her thirties or forties who had recovered from COVID-19.

The J gene is TRBJ2-3, the V gene TRBV24-1; tentative D call: TRBD2 (5 bases). The V end was cut by 2 bases, the J end by 1 base, with 9 bases between. Per germline, CDR1 KGHDR and CDR2 SFDVKD. The CDR3 runs to 15 residues. CDR3 sequence reads: CATSDSGIGTDTQYF. The DNA for the CDR3 is TGTGCCACCAGTGATTCGGGGATCGGCACAGATACGCAGTATTTT.

Here the CDR3 DNA reads TGTGCCAGCAGTTTGCCAGGGTCCAGGCGTTACGAGCAGTACTTC. This codes for CASSLPGSRRYEQYF. V and J are TRBV28 and TRBJ2-7; perhaps TRBD1 as D (5 bases). Germline V gene lookup returns CDR1 MDHEN and CDR2 SYDVKM. Between the trimmed V and J ends, which lost 3 bases and 4 bases, there was a span of 16 bases. The CDR3 covers 15 residues.